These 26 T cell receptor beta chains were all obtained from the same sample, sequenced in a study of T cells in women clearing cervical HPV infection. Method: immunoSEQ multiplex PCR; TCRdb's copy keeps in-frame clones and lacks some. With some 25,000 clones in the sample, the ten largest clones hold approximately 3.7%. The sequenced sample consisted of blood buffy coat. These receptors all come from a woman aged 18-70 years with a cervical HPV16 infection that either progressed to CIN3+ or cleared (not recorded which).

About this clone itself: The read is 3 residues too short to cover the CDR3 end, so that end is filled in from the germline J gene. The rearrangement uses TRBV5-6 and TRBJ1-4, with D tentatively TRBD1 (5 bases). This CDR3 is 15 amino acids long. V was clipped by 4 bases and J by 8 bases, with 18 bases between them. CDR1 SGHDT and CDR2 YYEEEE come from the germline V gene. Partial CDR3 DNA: TGTGCCAGCAGCCTAAGACAGCTTGGAGGCGAAAAA. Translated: CASSLRQLGGEK. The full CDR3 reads CASSLRQLGGEKLFF.

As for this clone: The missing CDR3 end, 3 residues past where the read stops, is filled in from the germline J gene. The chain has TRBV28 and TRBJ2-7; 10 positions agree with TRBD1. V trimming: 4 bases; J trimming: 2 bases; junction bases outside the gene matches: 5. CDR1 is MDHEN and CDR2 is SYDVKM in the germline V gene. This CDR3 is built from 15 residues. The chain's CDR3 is CASSWQGQGTYEQYF. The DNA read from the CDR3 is TGTGCCAGCAGTTGGCAGGGACAGGGGACCTACGAG.

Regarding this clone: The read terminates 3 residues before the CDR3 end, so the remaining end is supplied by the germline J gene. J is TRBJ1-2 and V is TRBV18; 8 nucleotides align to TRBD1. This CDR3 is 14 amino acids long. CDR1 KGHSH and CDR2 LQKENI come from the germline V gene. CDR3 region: CASSPAGGTDTYTF. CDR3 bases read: TGTGCCAGCTCACCGGCAGGGGGCACAGATACC. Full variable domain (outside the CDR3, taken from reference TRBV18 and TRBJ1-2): NAGVMQNPRHLVRRRGQEARLRCSPMKGHSHVYWYRQLPEEGLKFMVYLQKENIIDESGMPKERFSAEFPKEGPSILRIQQVVRGDSAAYFCASSPAGGTDTYTFGSGTRLTVV.

The CDR3 DNA, read in part, is TGTGCCAGCAGTGCTTCCGGGGATTCACCC. It yields the protein CASSASGDSP. The whole CDR3 region reads CASSASGDSPLHF. The chain is built from TRBV2 and TRBJ1-6; D ambiguous. With the read ending 3 residues before the CDR3 end, the germline J gene is used to fill in that end. CDR3 size: 13 residues. The V and J ends lost 4 bases and 8 bases respectively, with 9 bases between them. Germline V gene data show CDR1 as SNHLY and CDR2 as FYNNEI.

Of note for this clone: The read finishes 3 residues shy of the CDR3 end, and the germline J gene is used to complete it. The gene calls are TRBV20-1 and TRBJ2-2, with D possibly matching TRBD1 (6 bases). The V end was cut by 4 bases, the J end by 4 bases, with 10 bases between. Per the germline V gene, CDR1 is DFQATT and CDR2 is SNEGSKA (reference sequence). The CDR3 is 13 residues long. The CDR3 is CSATGTSTGELFF. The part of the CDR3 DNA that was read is TGCAGTGCTACGGGGACAAGCACCGGGGAG.

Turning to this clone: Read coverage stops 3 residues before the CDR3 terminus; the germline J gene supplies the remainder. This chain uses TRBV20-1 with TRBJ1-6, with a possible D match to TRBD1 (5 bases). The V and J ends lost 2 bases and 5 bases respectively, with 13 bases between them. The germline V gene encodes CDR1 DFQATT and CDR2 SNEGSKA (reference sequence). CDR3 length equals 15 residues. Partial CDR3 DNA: TGCAGTGCTAGACCTCGTGGCAGGGATAATTCACCC. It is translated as CSARPRGRDNSP. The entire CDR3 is CSARPRGRDNSPLHF.

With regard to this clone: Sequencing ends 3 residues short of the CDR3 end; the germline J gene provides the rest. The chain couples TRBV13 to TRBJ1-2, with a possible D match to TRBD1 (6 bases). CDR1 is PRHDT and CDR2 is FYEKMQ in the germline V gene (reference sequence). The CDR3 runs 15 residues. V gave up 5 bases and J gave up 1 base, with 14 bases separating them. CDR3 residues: CASSGGGAVNYGYTF. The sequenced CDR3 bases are TGTGCCAGCAGCGGAGGGGGGGCCGTTAACTATGGC.

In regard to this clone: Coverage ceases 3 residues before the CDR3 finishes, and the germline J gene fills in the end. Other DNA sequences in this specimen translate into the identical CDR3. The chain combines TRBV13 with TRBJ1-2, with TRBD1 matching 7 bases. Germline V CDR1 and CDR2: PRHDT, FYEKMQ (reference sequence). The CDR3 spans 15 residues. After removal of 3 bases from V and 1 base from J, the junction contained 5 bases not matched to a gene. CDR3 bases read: TGTGCCAGCAGCTTCGACAGGGTGTATAACTATGGC. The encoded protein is CASSFDRVYNYG. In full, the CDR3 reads CASSFDRVYNYGYTF.

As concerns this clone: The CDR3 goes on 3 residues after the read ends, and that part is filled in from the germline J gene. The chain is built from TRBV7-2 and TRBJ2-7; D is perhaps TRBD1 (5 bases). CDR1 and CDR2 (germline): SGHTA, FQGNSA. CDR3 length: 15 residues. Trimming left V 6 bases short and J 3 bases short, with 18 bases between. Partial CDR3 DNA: TGTGCCAGCAGGTTTCAAGGACACGCCTTCTACGAG. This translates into CASRFQGHAFYE. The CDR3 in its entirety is CASRFQGHAFYEQYF.

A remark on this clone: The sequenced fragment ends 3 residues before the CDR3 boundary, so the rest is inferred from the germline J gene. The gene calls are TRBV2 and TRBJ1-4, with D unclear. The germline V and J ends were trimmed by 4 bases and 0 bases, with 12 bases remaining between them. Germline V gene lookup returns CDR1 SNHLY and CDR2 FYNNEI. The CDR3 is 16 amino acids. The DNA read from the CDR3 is TGTGCCAGCAGTGTCCGGGGTGCCGCAACTAATGAAAAA. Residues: CASSVRGAATNEK. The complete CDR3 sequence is CASSVRGAATNEKLFF.

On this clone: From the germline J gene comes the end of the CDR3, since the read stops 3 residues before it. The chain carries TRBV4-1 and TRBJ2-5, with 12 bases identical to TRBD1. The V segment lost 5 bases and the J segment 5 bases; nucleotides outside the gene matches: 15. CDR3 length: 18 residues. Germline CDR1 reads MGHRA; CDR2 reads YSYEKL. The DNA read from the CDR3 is TGCGCCAGCAGCTATCCCCCGGGACAGGGGGCTGCCGGGGAGACC. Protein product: CASSYPPGQGAAGET. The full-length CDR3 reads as CASSYPPGQGAAGETQYF.

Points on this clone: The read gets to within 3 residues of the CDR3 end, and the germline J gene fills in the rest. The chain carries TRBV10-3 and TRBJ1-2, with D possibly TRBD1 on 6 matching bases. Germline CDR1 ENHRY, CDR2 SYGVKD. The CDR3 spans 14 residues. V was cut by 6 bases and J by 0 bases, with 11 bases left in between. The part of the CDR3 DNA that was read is TGTGCCATCAGGCGGACAGACTCTAACTATGGC. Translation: CAIRRTDSNYG. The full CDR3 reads CAIRRTDSNYGYTF.

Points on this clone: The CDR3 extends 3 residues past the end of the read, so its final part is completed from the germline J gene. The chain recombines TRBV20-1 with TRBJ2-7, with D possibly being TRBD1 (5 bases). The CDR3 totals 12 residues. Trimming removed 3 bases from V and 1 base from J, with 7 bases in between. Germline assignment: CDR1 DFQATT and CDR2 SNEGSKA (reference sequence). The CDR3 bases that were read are TGCAGTGCTAGTAGGGGATCCTACGAG. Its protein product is CSASRGSYE. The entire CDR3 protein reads CSASRGSYEQYF.

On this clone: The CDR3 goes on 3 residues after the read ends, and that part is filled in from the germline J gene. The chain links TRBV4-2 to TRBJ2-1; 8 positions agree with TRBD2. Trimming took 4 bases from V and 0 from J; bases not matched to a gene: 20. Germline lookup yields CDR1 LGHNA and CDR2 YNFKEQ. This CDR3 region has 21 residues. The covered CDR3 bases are TGTGCCAGCAGCCCCCCGGGGGGGGGTCCCTTCCACCGCGGCTCCTACAATGAG. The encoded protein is CASSPPGGGPFHRGSYNE. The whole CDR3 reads CASSPPGGGPFHRGSYNEQFF.

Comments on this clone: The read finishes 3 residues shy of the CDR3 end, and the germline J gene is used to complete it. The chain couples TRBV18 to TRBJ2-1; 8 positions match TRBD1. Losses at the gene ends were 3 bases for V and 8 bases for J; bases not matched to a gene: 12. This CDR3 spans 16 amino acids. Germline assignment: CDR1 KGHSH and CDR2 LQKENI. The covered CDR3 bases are TGTGCCAGCTCACCCCGACAGGGGTTCGATGGCGATGAG. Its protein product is CASSPRQGFDGDE. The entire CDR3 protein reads CASSPRQGFDGDEQFF.

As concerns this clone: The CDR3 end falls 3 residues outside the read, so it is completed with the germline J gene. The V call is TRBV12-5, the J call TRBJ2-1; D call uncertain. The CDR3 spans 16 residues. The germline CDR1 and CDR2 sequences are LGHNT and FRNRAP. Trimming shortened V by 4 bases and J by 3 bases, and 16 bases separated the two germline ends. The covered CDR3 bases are TGTGCTAGTGGTTCCGATCTGACCCAGCGCTACAATGAG. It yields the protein CASGSDLTQRYNE. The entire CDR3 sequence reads CASGSDLTQRYNEQFF. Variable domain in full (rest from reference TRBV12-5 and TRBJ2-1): DARVTQTPRHKVTEMGQEVTMRCQPILGHNTVFWYRQTMMQGLELLAYFRNRAPLDDSGMPKDRFSAEMPDATLATLKIQPSEPRDSAVYFCASGSDLTQRYNEQFFGPGTRLTVL.

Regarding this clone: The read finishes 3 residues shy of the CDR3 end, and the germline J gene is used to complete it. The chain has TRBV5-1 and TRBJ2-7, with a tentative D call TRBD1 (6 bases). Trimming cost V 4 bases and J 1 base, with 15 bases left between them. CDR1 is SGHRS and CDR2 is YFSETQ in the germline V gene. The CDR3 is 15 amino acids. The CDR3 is CASSLGATASYEQYF. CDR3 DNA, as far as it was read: TGCGCCAGCAGCCTGGGGGCTACGGCTTCCTACGAG.

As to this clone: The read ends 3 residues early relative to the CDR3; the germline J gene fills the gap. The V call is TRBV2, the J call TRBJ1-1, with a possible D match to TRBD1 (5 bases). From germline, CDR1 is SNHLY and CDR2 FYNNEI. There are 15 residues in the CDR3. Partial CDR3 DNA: TGTGCCAGCAGTACCCCTCTCGGATCAGGGTACGGA. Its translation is CASSTPLGSGYG. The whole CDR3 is CASSTPLGSGYGAFF.

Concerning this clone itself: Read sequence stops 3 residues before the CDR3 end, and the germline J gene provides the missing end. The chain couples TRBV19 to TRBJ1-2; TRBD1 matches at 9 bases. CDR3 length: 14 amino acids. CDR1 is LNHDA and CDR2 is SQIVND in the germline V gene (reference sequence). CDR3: CASSIGTGVGGYTF. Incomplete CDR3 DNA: TGTGCCAGTAGTATAGGGACAGGGGTTGGCGGC.

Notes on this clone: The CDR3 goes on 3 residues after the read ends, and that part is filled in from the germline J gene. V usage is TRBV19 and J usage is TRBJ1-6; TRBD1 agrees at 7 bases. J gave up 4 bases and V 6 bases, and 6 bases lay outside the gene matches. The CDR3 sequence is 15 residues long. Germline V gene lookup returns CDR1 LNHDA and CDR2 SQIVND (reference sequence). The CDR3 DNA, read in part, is TGTGCCAGTAGAGCCCCGACAGGGTATAATTCACCC. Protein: CASRAPTGYNSP. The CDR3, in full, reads CASRAPTGYNSPLHF.

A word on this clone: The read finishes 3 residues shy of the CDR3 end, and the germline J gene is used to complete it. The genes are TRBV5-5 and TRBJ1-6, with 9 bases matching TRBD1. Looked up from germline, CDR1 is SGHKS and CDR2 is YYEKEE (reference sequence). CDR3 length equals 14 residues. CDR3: CASSLRDREITLHF. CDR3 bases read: TGTGCCAGCAGCCTCCGGGACAGGGAGATAACC.

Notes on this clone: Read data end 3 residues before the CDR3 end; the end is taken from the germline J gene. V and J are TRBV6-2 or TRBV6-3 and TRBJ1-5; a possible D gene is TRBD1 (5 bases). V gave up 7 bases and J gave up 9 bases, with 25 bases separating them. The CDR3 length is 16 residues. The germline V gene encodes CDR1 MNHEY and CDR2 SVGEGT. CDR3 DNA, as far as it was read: TGTGCCAGCACCAACGCCCAGGGTTGGGGATATGGGCCC. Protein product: CASTNAQGWGYGP. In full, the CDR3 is CASTNAQGWGYGPQHF.

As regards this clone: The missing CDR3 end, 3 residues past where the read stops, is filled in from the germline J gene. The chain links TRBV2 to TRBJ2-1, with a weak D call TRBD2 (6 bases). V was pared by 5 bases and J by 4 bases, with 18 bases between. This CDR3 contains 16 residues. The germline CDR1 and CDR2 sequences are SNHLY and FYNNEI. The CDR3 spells CASSHPRGNLYNEQFF. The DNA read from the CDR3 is TGTGCCAGCAGTCATCCTCGGGGGAATCTTTACAATGAG.

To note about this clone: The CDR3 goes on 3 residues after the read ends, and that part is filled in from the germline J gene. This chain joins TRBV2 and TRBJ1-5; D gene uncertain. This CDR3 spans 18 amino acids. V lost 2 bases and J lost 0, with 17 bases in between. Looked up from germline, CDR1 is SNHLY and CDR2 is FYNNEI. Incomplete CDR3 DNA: TGTGCCAGCAGTGAATCGTCCCGATGGGCGTATAGCAATCAGCCC. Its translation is CASSESSRWAYSNQP. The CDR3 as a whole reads CASSESSRWAYSNQPQHF.

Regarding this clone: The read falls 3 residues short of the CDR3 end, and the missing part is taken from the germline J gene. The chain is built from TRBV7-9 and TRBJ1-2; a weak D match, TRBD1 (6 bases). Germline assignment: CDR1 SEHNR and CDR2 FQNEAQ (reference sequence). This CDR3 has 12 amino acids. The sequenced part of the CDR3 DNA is TGTGCCAGCAGCTTGGACAGTAGCGAC. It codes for CASSLDSSD. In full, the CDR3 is CASSLDSSDYTF.

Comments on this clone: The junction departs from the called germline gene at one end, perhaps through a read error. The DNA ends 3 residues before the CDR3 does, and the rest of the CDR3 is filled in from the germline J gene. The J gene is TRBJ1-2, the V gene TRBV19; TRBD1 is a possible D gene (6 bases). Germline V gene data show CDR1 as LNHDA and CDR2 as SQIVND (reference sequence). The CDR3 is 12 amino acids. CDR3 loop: CASSYRGYDYTF. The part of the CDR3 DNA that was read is TGTGCCAGTAGTTATAGGGGGTATGAC.